The 23 T cell receptor beta chains below come from one sample, sequenced in a study of blood T cell repertoires in COVID-19. Repertoires were generated with immunoSEQ multiplex PCR, while TCRdb's copy carries only in-frame clones and drops some. The data show 190,000 or so clones, approximately 87% seen once. Specimen: peripheral blood. The receptors here all came from a woman aged 18-29 years who had recovered from COVID-19.

The CDR3 loop reads CASSYTPGQNYEQYV. CDR3 coding DNA: TGTGCCAGCAGTTACACGCCGGGACAGAACTACGAGCAGTACGTC. The chain recombines TRBV6-2 or TRBV6-3 with TRBJ2-7; 7 nucleotides line up with TRBD1. CDR3 length equals 15 residues. The V gene end was trimmed by 2 bases and the J gene end by 3 bases; junction bases not matched to a gene: 7. CDR1 and CDR2 from the germline V gene are MNHEY and SVGEGT.

This clone was seen ten or more times. The V gene is TRBV24-1, the J gene TRBJ2-2; maybe TRBD1 (6 bases). CDR1 and CDR2 (germline): KGHDR, SFDVKD. This CDR3 spans 12 amino acids. Deletions cut 9 bases from V and 8 bases from J, with 12 bases between. The CDR3 coding sequence is TGTGCCACCCAACAGGGATGGGGGGAGCTGTTTTTT. It codes for CATQQGWGELFF.

The V and J genes are TRBV4-1 and TRBJ1-4; D is perhaps TRBD1 (5 bases). The CDR3 sequence is 17 residues long. Germline CDR1 and CDR2: MGHRA and YSYEKL. Trimming took off 0 bases at V and 2 bases at J, with 13 bases between the two ends. CDR3 residues: CASSQEGGGVTNEKLFF. The CDR3 DNA is TGCGCCAGCAGCCAAGAGGGGGGAGGGGTGACTAATGAAAAACTGTTTTTT.

This chain uses TRBV5-1 with TRBJ1-2, with a possible D match to TRBD1 (5 bases). V dropped 4 bases and J dropped 6 bases, with 16 bases sitting between them. This CDR3 region has 14 residues. Germline loops: CDR1 SGHRS, CDR2 YFSETQ. This chain's CDR3 is CASSLDKGLNGYTF. CDR3 nucleotide sequence: TGCGCCAGCAGCCTGGACAAGGGACTTAATGGCTACACCTTC.

V gene TRBV13 combines with J gene TRBJ2-7; D unresolved. Germline V gene data show CDR1 as PRHDT and CDR2 as FYEKMQ (reference sequence). V was pared by 4 bases and J by 6 bases, with 7 bases between. CDR3 length equals 11 residues. CDR3 in DNA: TGTGCCAGCAGCTCCAACAGCGAGCAGTACTTC. Its protein product is CASSSNSEQYF. Combining the CDR3 with reference TRBV13 and TRBJ2-7 gives the whole variable domain AAGVIQSPRHLIKEKRETATLKCYPIPRHDTVYWYQQGPGQDPQFLISFYEKMQSDKGSIPDRFSAQQFSDYHSELNMSSLELGDSALYFCASSSNSEQYFGPGTRLTVT.

The chain joins TRBV6-6 to TRBJ2-5; D may be TRBD1 (6 bases). Trimming left V 7 bases short and J 3 bases short, with 21 bases between. The V gene's germline CDR1 is MNHNY and CDR2 SVGAGI (reference sequence). The CDR3 runs to 16 residues. This CDR3 reads CASTIVAGTREETQYF. The CDR3 nucleotides read TGTGCCAGCACTATTGTAGCCGGGACAAGAGAAGAGACCCAGTACTTC.

The J gene is TRBJ1-5, the V gene TRBV4-3, with D possibly TRBD1 on 5 matching bases. V lost 0 bases, J lost 3 bases, and 12 bases lay in between. This CDR3 region has 16 residues. Germline loops: CDR1 LGHNA, CDR2 YSLEER. This CDR3 is CASSQEPGGNNQPQHF. CDR3 in DNA: TGCGCCAGCAGCCAAGAGCCCGGGGGAAACAATCAGCCCCAGCATTTT.

The chain employs TRBV9 and TRBJ2-2, with 9 bases matching TRBD1. The V segment lost 0 bases and the J segment 6 bases; nucleotides outside the gene matches: 6. Germline values: CDR1 SGDLS, CDR2 YYNGEE. There are 16 residues in the CDR3. The DNA for the CDR3 is TGTGCCAGCAGCGTAGGTGGGACAGGGCAATCCGGGGAGCTGTTTTTT. It translates to CASSVGGTGQSGELFF.

J is TRBJ1-1 and V is TRBV4-1, with D tentatively TRBD1 (6 bases). There are 15 residues in the CDR3. The germline CDR1 and CDR2 sequences are MGHRA and YSYEKL. Trimming shortened V by 2 bases and J by 1 base, and 11 bases separated the two germline ends. Here the CDR3 reads CASSQWAGENTEAFF. The CDR3 nucleotides are TGCGCCAGCAGCCAATGGGCAGGGGAGAACACTGAAGCTTTCTTT.

The chain has TRBV7-9 and TRBJ2-3, with TRBD2 matching over 13 bases. Trimming at V came to 5 bases and at J to 2 bases, leaving 13 bases not matched to a gene. Germline V gene sequence: CDR1 SEHNR, CDR2 FQNEAQ (reference sequence). This CDR3 region has 19 residues. CDR3 DNA: TGTGCCAGCAGCGTAAGACTAGCGGGGGGCTTCCGACCCACAGATACGCAGTATTTT. The encoded protein is CASSVRLAGGFRPTDTQYF.

This clone was found a few times. The V gene is TRBV30, the J gene TRBJ1-1; D unresolved. Between the trimmed V and J ends, which lost 2 bases and 0 bases, there was a span of 7 bases. Germline V gives CDR1 GTSNPN, CDR2 SVGIG (reference sequence). This CDR3 is 13 amino acids long. CDR3 amino acids: CAWSSGMNTEAFF. CDR3 nucleotide sequence: TGTGCCTGGAGTTCCGGGATGAACACTGAAGCTTTCTTT.

The rearrangement links TRBV27 to TRBJ2-1; 10 bases are a match to TRBD1. Germline V gene sequence: CDR1 MNHEY, CDR2 SMNVEV (reference sequence). J was trimmed by 5 bases and V by 2 bases; bases with no gene match: 6. The CDR3 has 16 residues. CDR3 nucleotides: TGTGCCAGCAGTTTACCCGGGACAGGGGTCAACAATGAGCAGTTCTTC. This gives the protein CASSLPGTGVNNEQFF.

This clone was recorded many times. The rearrangement uses TRBV6-5 and TRBJ2-5; D uncertain. V was clipped by 5 bases and J by 2 bases, with 12 bases between them. The CDR3 totals 14 residues. Looked up from germline, CDR1 is MNHEY and CDR2 is SVGAGI. CDR3: CASSPSPVQETQYF. CDR3 nucleotide sequence: TGTGCCAGCAGTCCCTCCCCCGTACAAGAGACCCAGTACTTC.

This chain connects TRBV28 to TRBJ1-1; D remains ambiguous. V lost 6 bases and J lost 2, with 19 bases in between. The V gene's germline CDR1 is MDHEN and CDR2 SYDVKM. The CDR3 length is 16 residues. The CDR3 DNA sequence: TGTGCCAGCAGACCGGGTGGACTCCTCCATAACACTGAAGCTTTCTTT. Translation: CASRPGGLLHNTEAFF.

This chain uses TRBV11-2 with TRBJ2-3; D uncertain. Germline CDR1 SGHAT, CDR2 FQNNGV. CDR3 length: 14 amino acids. V shed 1 base and J shed 2 bases, with 7 bases lying between them. The CDR3 protein is CASSLGAYTDTQYF. CDR3 nucleotide sequence: TGTGCCAGCAGCTTAGGGGCCTACACAGATACGCAGTATTTT.

The V call is TRBV7-9, the J call TRBJ1-1; 9 bases are shared with TRBD1. The CDR3 runs to 15 residues. After removal of 2 bases from V and 5 bases from J, the junction contained 6 bases not matched to a gene. CDR1 is SEHNR, CDR2 FQNEAQ, per germline (reference sequence). In DNA, the CDR3 is TGTGCCAGCAGCTTACCGGGACAGGGTGAAACTGAAGCTTTCTTT. Translating gives CASSLPGQGETEAFF.

The chain links TRBV2 to TRBJ2-1; 7 nucleotides line up with TRBD2. Per germline, CDR1 SNHLY and CDR2 FYNNEI. The V and J ends lost 6 bases and 0 bases, in that order; junction bases with no gene match: 2. CDR3 length: 14 amino acids. CDR3 region: CASRGGSSYNEQFF. The CDR3 DNA is TGTGCCAGCAGGGGGGGGAGCTCCTACAATGAGCAGTTCTTC.

J is TRBJ2-7 and V is TRBV18; tentative D call: TRBD1 (6 bases). From germline, CDR1 is KGHSH and CDR2 LQKENI. The CDR3 covers 14 residues. V was trimmed by 4 bases and J by 3 bases, leaving 13 bases between them. The CDR3 is CASSRSGEGYEQYV. In nucleotides, the CDR3 is TGTGCCAGCTCACGATCAGGGGAAGGCTACGAGCAGTACGTC.

This chain links TRBV5-1 with TRBJ2-3, with 7 bases lining up with TRBD1. The germline CDR1 and CDR2 sequences are SGHRS and YFSETQ. V shed 0 bases, J shed 4 bases, and the junction held 8 bases outside the gene matches. The CDR3 sequence is 16 residues long. The CDR3 bases are TGCGCCAGCAGCTTGGGAGAGGCAGGGGGTTCAGATACGCAGTATTTT. It codes for CASSLGEAGGSDTQYF.

The gene calls are TRBV7-2 and TRBJ1-3; weak D call: TRBD1 (5 bases). CDR1 SGHTA and CDR2 FQGNSA come from the germline V gene. The CDR3 runs to 15 residues. Trimming pared 5 bases from V and 3 bases from J, leaving 14 bases between. This CDR3 reads CASSQDGGGGNTIYF. CDR3 bases: TGTGCCAGCAGCCAGGACGGGGGGGGTGGAAACACCATATATTTT. The entire variable domain, with the rest obtained from reference TRBV7-2 and TRBJ1-3, is as follows: GAGVSQSPSNKVTEKGKDVELRCDPISGHTALYWYRQSLGQGLEFLIYFQGNSAPDKSGLPSDRFSAERTGGSVSTLTIQRTQQEDSAVYLCASSQDGGGGNTIYFGEGSWLTVV.

Here the CDR3 reads CASSLSGQGNSPLHF. CDR3 DNA: TGTGCCAGCAGCTTAAGTGGACAGGGCAATTCACCCCTCCACTTT. The chain combines TRBV7-3 with TRBJ1-6; 8 bases are shared with TRBD1. The CDR3 extends over 15 amino acids. Germline V gene sequence: CDR1 SGHTA, CDR2 FQGTGA. Trimming took 1 base from V and 7 from J; bases not matched to a gene: 3.

V and J are TRBV7-3 and TRBJ2-1; 13 bases fit TRBD2. The CDR3 totals 15 residues. The J segment lost 5 bases and the V segment lost 5 bases, leaving 3 bases of the junction unmatched. CDR1 and CDR2 from the germline V gene are SGHTA and FQGTGA. CDR3 sequence reads: CASSTGLAGDNEQFF. CDR3 in DNA: TGTGCCAGCAGCACAGGACTAGCGGGAGACAATGAGCAGTTCTTC.

This clone occurred once. The V call is TRBV2, the J call TRBJ2-1; D perhaps matches TRBD2 (5 bases). Germline CDR1 reads SNHLY; CDR2 reads FYNNEI. Trimming stripped 1 base from V and 4 bases from J, with 11 bases between. The CDR3 sequence is 15 residues long. As DNA, the CDR3 is TGTGCCAGCAGTGAAGATCGAGGGATGTACAATGAGCAGTTCTTC. Translation gives CASSEDRGMYNEQFF.